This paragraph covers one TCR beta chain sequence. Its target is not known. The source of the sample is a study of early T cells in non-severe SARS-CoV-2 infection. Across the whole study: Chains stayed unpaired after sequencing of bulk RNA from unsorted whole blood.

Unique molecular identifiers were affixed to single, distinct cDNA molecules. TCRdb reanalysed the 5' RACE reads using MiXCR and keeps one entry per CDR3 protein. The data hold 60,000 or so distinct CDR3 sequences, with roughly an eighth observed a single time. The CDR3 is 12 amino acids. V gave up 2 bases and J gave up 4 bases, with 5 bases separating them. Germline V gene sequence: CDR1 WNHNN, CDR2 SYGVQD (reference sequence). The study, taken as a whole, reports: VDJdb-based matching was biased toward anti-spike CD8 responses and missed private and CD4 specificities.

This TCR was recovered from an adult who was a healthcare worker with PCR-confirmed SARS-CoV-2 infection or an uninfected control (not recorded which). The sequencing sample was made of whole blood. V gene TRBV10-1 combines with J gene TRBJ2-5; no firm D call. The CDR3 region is CASSEMGETQYF. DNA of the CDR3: TGCGCCAGCAGTGAGATGGGAGAGACCCAGTACTTC.